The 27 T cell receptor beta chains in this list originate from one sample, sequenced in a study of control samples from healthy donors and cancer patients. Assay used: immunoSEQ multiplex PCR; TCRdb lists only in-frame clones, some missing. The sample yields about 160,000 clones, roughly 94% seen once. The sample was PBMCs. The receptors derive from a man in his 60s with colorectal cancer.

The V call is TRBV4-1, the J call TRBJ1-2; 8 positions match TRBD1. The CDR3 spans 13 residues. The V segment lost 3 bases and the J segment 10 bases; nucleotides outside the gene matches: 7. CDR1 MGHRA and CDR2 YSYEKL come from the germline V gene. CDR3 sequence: CASSQTGTGHYTF. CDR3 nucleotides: TGCGCCAGCAGCCAGACCGGGACAGGCCACTACACCTTC.

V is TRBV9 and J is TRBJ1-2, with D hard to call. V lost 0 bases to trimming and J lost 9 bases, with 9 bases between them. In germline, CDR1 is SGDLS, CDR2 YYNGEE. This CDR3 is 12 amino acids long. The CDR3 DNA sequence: TGTGCCAGCAGCGTAGAAAGGGATCGCTACACCTTC. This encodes CASSVERDRYTF.

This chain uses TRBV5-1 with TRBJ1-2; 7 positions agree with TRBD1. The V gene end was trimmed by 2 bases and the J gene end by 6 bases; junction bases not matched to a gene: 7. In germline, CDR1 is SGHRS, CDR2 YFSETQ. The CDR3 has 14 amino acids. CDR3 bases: TGCGCCAGCAGCTTAGGGGGCGAAGTGGATGGCTACACCTTC. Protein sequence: CASSLGGEVDGYTF.

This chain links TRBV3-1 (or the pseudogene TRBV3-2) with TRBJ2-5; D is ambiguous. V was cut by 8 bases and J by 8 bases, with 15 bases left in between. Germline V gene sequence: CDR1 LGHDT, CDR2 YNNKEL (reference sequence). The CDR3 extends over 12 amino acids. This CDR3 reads CASGNAVDTQYF. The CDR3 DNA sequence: TGTGCCAGCGGGAACGCTGTTGATACCCAGTACTTC.

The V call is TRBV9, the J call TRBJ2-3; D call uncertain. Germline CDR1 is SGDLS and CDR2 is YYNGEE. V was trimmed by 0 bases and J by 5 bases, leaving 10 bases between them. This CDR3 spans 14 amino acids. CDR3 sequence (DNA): TGTGCCAGCAGCGTAGGGATTCAGAAAGATACGCAGTATTTT. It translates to CASSVGIQKDTQYF.

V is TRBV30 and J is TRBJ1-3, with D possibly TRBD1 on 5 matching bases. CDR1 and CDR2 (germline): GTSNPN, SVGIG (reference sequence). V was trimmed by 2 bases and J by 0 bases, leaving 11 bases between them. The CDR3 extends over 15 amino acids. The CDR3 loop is CAWSPGQTSGNTIYF. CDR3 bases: TGTGCCTGGAGTCCTGGACAAACCTCTGGAAACACCATATATTTT.

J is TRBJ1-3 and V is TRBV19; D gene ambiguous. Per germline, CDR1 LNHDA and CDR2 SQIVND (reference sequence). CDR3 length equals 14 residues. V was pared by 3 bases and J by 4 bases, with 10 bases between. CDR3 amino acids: CASSIRADGNTIYF. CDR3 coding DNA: TGTGCCAGTAGTATCCGGGCTGACGGAAACACCATATATTTT.

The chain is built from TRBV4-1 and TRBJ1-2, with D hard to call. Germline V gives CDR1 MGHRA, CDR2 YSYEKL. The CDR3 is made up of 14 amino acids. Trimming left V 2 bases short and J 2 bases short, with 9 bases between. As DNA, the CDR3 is TGCGCCAGCAGCCAACAGGCGGGGAACTATGGCTACACCTTC. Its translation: CASSQQAGNYGYTF.

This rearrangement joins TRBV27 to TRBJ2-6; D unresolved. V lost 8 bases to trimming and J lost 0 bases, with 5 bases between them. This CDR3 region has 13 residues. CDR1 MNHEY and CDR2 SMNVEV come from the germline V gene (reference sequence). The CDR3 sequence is CASGSSGANVLTF. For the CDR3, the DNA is TGTGCCAGCGGTAGCTCTGGGGCCAACGTCCTGACTTTC.

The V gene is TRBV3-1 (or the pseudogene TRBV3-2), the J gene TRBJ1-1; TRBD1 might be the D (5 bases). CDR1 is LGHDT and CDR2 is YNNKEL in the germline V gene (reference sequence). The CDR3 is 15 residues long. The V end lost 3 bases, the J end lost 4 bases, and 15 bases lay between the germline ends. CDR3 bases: TGTGCCAGCAGCCAGAGACCGGGGGTCGGCACTGAAGCTTTCTTT. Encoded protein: CASSQRPGVGTEAFF.

The CDR3 nucleotides read TGCGCCAGCAGCCAAGATTCTAGCGGGGGGCTAGGCTACAATGAGCAGTTCTTC. As protein: CASSQDSSGGLGYNEQFF. The chain employs TRBV4-3 and TRBJ2-1, with TRBD2 matching 11 bases. Germline assignment: CDR1 LGHNA and CDR2 YSLEER. Trimming removed 0 bases from V and 3 bases from J; junction bases left unmatched: 7. The CDR3 runs to 18 residues.

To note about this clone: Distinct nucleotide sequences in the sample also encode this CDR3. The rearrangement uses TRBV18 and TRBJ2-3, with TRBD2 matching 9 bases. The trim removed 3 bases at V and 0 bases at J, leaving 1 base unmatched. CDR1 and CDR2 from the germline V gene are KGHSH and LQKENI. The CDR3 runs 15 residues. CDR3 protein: CASSPSGGSTDTQYF. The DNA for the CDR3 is TGTGCCAGCTCACCGAGCGGGGGGAGCACAGATACGCAGTATTTT.

CDR3 residues: CATSDLGGGGTGELFF. CDR3 DNA: TGTGCCACCAGTGATTTAGGAGGGGGCGGGACCGGGGAGCTGTTTTTT. The genes are TRBV24-1 and TRBJ2-2, with a weak D call TRBD1 (7 bases). Trimming removed 1 base at V and 5 bases at J, with 13 bases between. This CDR3 contains 16 residues. Germline CDR1 and CDR2: KGHDR and SFDVKD.

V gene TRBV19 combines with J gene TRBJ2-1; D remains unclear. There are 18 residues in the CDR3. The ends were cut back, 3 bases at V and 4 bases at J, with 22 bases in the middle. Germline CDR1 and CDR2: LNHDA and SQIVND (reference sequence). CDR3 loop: CASSILLVRAVAYNEQFF. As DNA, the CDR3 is TGTGCCAGTAGTATCCTGCTGGTCCGGGCCGTAGCTTACAATGAGCAGTTCTTC.

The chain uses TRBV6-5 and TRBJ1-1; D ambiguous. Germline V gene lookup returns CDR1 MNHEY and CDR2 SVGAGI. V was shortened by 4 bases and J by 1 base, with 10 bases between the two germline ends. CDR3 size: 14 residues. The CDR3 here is CASSSPGANTEAFF. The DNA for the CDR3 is TGTGCCAGCAGTTCCCCCGGAGCGAACACTGAAGCTTTCTTT.

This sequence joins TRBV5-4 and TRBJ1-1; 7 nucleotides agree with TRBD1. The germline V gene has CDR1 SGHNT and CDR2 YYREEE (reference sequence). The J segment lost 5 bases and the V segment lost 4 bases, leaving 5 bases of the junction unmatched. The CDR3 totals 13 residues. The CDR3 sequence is CASSQGQVTEAFF. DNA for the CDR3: TGTGCCAGCAGCCAAGGACAGGTTACTGAAGCTTTCTTT. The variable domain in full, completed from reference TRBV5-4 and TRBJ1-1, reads ETGVTQSPTHLIKTRGQQVTLRCSSQSGHNTVSWYQQALGQGPQFIFQYYREEENGRGNFPPRFSGLQFPNYSSELNVNALELDDSALYLCASSQGQVTEAFFGQGTRLTVV.

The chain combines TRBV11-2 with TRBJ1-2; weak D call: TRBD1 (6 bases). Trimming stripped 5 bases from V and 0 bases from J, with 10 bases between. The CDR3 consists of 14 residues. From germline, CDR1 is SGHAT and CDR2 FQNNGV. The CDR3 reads CASSPGTSNYGYTF. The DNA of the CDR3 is TGTGCCAGCAGCCCCGGGACATCTAACTATGGCTACACCTTC.

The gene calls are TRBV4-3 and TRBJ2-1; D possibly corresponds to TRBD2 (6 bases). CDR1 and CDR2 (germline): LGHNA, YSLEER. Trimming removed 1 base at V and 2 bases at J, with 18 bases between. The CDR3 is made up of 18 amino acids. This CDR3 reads CASSQALGTPLTYNEQFF. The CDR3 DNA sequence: TGCGCCAGCAGCCAAGCTTTAGGGACTCCCCTTACCTACAATGAGCAGTTCTTC.

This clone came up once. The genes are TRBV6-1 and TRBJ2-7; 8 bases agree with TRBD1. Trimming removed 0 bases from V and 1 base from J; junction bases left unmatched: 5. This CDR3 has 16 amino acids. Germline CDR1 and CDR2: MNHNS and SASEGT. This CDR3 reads CASSEALQGASYEQYF. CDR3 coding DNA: TGTGCCAGCAGTGAAGCGCTCCAGGGGGCTTCCTACGAGCAGTACTTC.

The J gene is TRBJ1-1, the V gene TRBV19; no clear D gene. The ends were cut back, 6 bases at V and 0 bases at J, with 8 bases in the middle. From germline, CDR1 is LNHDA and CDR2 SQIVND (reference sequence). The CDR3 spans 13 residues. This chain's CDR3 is CASRGRVNTEAFF. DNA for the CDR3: TGTGCCAGTAGAGGGAGAGTGAACACTGAAGCTTTCTTT.

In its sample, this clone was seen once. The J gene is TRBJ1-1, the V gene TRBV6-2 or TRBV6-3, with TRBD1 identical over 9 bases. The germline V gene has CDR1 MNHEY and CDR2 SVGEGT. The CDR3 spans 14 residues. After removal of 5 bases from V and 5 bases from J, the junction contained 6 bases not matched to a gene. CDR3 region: CASSAGQGWTEAFF. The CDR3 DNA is TGTGCCAGCAGTGCAGGACAGGGGTGGACTGAAGCTTTCTTT.

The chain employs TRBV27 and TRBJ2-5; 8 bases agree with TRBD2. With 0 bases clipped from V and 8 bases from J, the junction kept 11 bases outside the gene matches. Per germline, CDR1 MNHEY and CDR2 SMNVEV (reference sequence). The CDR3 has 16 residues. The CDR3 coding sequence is TGTGCCAGCAGTTTATCCCACGTCGGGGGGGCCTTTACCCAGTACTTC. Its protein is CASSLSHVGGAFTQYF.

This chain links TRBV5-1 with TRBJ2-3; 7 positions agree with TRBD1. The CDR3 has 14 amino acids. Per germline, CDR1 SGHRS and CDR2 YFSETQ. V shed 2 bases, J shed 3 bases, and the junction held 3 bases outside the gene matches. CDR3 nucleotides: TGCGCCAGCAGCTTATCGACAGGGACAGATACGCAGTATTTT. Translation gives CASSLSTGTDTQYF. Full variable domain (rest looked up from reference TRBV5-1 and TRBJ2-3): KAGVTQTPRYLIKTRGQQVTLSCSPISGHRSVSWYQQTPGQGLQFLFEYFSETQRNKGNFPGRFSGRQFSNSRSEMNVSTLELGDSALYLCASSLSTGTDTQYFGPGTRLTVL.

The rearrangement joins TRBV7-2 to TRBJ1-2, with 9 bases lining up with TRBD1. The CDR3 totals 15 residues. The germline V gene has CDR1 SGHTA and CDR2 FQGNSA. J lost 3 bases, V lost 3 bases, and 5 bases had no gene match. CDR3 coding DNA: TGTGCCAGCAGCTTCGCTACAGGGGGCGACTATGGCTACACCTTC. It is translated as CASSFATGGDYGYTF.

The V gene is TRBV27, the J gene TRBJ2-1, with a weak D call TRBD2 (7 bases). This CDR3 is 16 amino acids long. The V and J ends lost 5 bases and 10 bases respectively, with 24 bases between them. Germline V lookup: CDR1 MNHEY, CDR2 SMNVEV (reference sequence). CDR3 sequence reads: CASSPIGGGDELEQFF. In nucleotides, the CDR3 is TGTGCCAGCAGTCCGATTGGAGGGGGGGACGAATTGGAGCAGTTCTTC.

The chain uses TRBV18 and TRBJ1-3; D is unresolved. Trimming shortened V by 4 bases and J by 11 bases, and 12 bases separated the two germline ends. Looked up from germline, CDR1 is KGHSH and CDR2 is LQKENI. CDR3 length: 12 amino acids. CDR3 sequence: CASSLGPEAIYF. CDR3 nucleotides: TGTGCCAGCTCACTCGGACCCGAGGCCATATATTTT.

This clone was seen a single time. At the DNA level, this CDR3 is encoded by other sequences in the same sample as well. The CDR3: CASSPGDEGQPQHF. Written as DNA, the CDR3 is TGTGCCAGCTCACCGGGAGACGAGGGTCAGCCCCAGCATTTT. The rearrangement links TRBV18 to TRBJ1-5; no firm D call. The CDR3 spans 14 residues. In germline, CDR1 is KGHSH, CDR2 LQKENI. V lost 3 bases to trimming and J lost 6 bases, with 12 bases between them. Variable domain in full (rest from reference TRBV18 and TRBJ1-5): NAGVMQNPRHLVRRRGQEARLRCSPMKGHSHVYWYRQLPEEGLKFMVYLQKENIIDESGMPKERFSAEFPKEGPSILRIQQVVRGDSAAYFCASSPGDEGQPQHFGDGTRLSIL.